Here is one T cell receptor (beta chain) with its context. The assay was immunoSEQ multiplex PCR, and TCRdb's table has in-frame clones only and misses some. The profile covers fewer than 85,000 clones, with around 82% appearing a single time and around 30% taken by the ten largest. The data were obtained in a study of blood T cell repertoires in COVID-19. Study background: COVID-19 samples, acute and convalescent, were from the United States, Italy and Spain.

V shed 0 bases, J shed 6 bases, and the junction held 5 bases outside the gene matches. CDR1 is SGHTA and CDR2 is FQGNSA in the germline V gene. The CDR3 covers 15 residues. Sequenced material: peripheral blood. The clonotype was recovered from a human donor in a cohort sampled during active COVID-19. The J gene is TRBJ2-3, the V gene TRBV7-2, with 8 bases aligning to TRBD1. The CDR3 region has the DNA TGTGCCAGCAGCTTAGCCGGACAGGGTAGGGATACGCAGTATTTT. Translation: CASSLAGQGRDTQYF.